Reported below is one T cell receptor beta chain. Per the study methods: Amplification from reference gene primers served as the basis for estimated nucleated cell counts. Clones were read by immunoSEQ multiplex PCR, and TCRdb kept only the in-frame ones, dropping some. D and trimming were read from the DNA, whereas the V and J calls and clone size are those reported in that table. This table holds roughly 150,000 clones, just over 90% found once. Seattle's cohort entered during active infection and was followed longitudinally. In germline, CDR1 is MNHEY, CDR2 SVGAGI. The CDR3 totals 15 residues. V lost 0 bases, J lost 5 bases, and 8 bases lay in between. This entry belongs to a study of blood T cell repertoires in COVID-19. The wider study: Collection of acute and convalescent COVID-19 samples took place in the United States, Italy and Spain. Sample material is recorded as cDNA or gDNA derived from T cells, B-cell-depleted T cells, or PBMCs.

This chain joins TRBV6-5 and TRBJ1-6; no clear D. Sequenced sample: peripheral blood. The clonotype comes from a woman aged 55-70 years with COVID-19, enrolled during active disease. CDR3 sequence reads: CASSYSRVNNSPLHF. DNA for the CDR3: TGTGCCAGCAGTTACTCGAGAGTCAATAATTCACCCCTCCACTTT.